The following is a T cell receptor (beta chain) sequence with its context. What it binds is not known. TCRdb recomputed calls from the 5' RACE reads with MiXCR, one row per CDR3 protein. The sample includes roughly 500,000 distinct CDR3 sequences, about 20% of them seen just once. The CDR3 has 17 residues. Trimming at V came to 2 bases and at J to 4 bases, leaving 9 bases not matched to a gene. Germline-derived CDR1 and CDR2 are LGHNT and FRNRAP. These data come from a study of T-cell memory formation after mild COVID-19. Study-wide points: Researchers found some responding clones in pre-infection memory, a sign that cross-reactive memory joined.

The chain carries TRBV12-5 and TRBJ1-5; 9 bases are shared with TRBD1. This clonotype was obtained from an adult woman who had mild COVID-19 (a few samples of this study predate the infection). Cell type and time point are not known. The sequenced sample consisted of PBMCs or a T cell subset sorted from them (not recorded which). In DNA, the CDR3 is TGTGCTAGTGGTTTGATTTTGGGACAGGGTCCTAATCAGCCCCAGCATTTT. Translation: CASGLILGQGPNQPQHF.